The rows below give T cell receptor beta chains drawn from one sample of a study of control samples from healthy donors and cancer patients. Method: immunoSEQ multiplex PCR; TCRdb's copy keeps in-frame clones and lacks some. The sample records approximately 190,000 clones, around 93% being singletons. Source material: blood. Every receptor here comes from a man aged 30 to 45 in good health. Both conserved end residues are part of each CDR3. Each record gives: J gene, clone size, D gene, V gene, CDR3 DNA, CDR3 protein. The D gene is left open where the match is weak. Size is stated for part of the rows, as once, few or many counts, or as a class when the clone is expanded.

>TRBJ1-5|once|TRBD1|TRBV5-8
TGTGCCAGCAGCTTGGGGACAGGGTCAAATCAGCCCCAGCATTTT
CASSLGTGSNQPQHF
>TRBJ1-1|NA|NA|TRBV12-3/TRBV12-4
TGTGCCAGCAGTTTACAGGGGTACACTGAAGCTTTCTTT
CASSLQGYTEAFF
>TRBJ2-1|NA|NA|TRBV19
TGTGCCAGTAGTGCGTGGAGGGGGGGGAATGGCAATGAGCAGTTCTTC
CASSAWRGGNGNEQFF
>TRBJ2-3|NA|TRBD2|TRBV7-9
TGTGCCAGCGATCCGAGCGGGGGGGTCACAGATACGCAGTATTTT
CASDPSGGVTDTQYF
>TRBJ2-2|NA|TRBD2|TRBV25-1
TGTGCCAGCAGTGAACTAGCGGGGGCGAACACCGGGGAGCTGTTTTTT
CASSELAGANTGELFF
>TRBJ1-2|NA|NA|TRBV5-6
TGTGCCAGCAGCGTAAACCCGTATGGCTACACCTTC
CASSVNPYGYTF
>TRBJ1-1|NA|TRBD1|TRBV2
TGTGCCAGCACCTTGACAGGGGTAAACACTGAAGCTTTCTTT
CASTLTGVNTEAFF
>TRBJ2-2|NA|NA|TRBV15
TGTGCCACCAGCAGCAACAGGTTAACCGGGGAGCTGTTTTTT
CATSSNRLTGELFF
>TRBJ1-2|NA|TRBD1|TRBV5-1
TGCGCCAGCAGCTTGGGGGACAGGACTAACTATGGCTACACCTTC
CASSLGDRTNYGYTF
>TRBJ2-1|NA|TRBD1|TRBV24-1
TGTGCCACCAGTGATTCTCGGACAGGGAGGACCTACAATGAGCAGTTCTTC
CATSDSRTGRTYNEQFF
>TRBJ1-2|NA|NA|TRBV18
TGTGCCAGCTCAGCATCCCGACAGGTTTATGGCTACACCTTC
CASSASRQVYGYTF
>TRBJ2-7|NA|NA|TRBV12-3/TRBV12-4
TGTGCCAGCAGAGGGGGGGCCTACGAGCAGTACTTC
CASRGGAYEQYF
>TRBJ2-1|NA|TRBD1|TRBV6-5
TGTGCCAGCAGAACAACAGGGGGCCATGAGCAGTTCTTC
CASRTTGGHEQFF
>TRBJ2-1|NA|TRBD2|TRBV5-1
TGCGCCAGCAGCTTGTGGGCGGGGGGCACTACAAATGAGCAGTTCTTC
CASSLWAGGTTNEQFF
>TRBJ1-5|NA|TRBD1|TRBV6-5
TGTGCCAGCAGTTACGGGACAGGGGTAGATCAGCCCCAGCATTTT
CASSYGTGVDQPQHF
>TRBJ1-1|once|TRBD1|TRBV5-6
TGTGCCAGCAGCTATGGGACAGGGGGCGCGAGGACTGAAGCTTTCTTT
CASSYGTGGARTEAFF
>TRBJ2-3|NA|NA|TRBV27
TGTGCCAGCAGCCTCAGACACTTCTCTAGCACAGATACGCAGTATTTT
CASSLRHFSSTDTQYF
>TRBJ1-4|NA|NA|TRBV11-3
TGTGCCAGCAGCTTAGGGGGAACTAATGAAAAACTGTTTTTT
CASSLGGTNEKLFF
>TRBJ1-3|once|NA|TRBV7-8
TGTGCCAGCAGCTTAGACCGGGATTACAGGGCCATATATTTT
CASSLDRDYRAIYF
>TRBJ2-3|few|TRBD1|TRBV19
TGTGCCAGTAGTAGAGCGTTGGAGACAGGGGGCACAGATACGCAGTATTTT
CASSRALETGGTDTQYF
>TRBJ2-2|once|TRBD2|TRBV24-1
TGTGCCACCAGTGATCCCTCCGGCGGGGGGGACACCGGGGAGCTGTTTTTT
CATSDPSGGGDTGELFF
>TRBJ1-1|NA|TRBD1|TRBV12-3/TRBV12-4
TGTGCCAGCAGTTTGGGACAGGATGGTGAAGCTTTCTTT
CASSLGQDGEAFF
>TRBJ1-2|NA|NA|TRBV27
TGTGCCAGCAGCCTTGGGGGGGCGAGTGGCTACACCTTC
CASSLGGASGYTF
>TRBJ2-3|NA|TRBD1|TRBV5-8
TGTGCCAGCAGCTTGGGGCAGGGGGTGGCAAATACGCAGTATTTT
CASSLGQGVANTQYF
>TRBJ1-3|once|NA|TRBV7-8
TGTGCCAGCAGCCTCGGGCCGGAGGGAAGTGGAAACACCATATATTTT
CASSLGPEGSGNTIYF
>TRBJ1-2|NA|NA|TRBV15
TGTGCCACCAGCACGACCACGGGTCTCTATGGCTACACCTTC
CATSTTTGLYGYTF
>TRBJ1-5|NA|NA|TRBV6-5
TGTGCCAGCACCGTCGGGAGTCAGCCCCAGCATTTT
CASTVGSQPQHF